The clone carrying this T cell receptor beta chain was picked up a small number of times. What it recognizes is unknown. These data are taken from a study of beta chain features in type 1 diabetes. The authors sorted CD4+ naive, central memory, regulatory and stem cell-like memory cells via CD45RO/CCR7/CD25/CD127/CD95/CD27. Study results and limitations: Patients' naive, central memory and Treg TCRB repertoires seemed closer to one another than those of healthy donors. Lower insertion and higher deletion counts appeared at VDJ junctions in type 1 diabetes patients. Any HLA-type effect on TCRB rearrangement remained unresolved here.

The sequenced template was cDNA made from the entire isolated RNA. Using immunoSEQ multiplex PCR, the repertoire was profiled, and TCRdb retains in-frame clones only, with some absent. Of more than 300,000 clones in the sample, over 13% were seen once. The CDR3 is 13 amino acids. The V end was cut by 4 bases, the J end by 2 bases, with 10 bases between. From germline, CDR1 is SGHNT and CDR2 YYREEE (reference sequence). Sequencing was done on a sample of naive CD4+ T cells from blood. This sequence joins TRBV5-4 and TRBJ2-7; D is perhaps TRBD1 (6 bases). The receptor comes from a woman aged 18-29 years in good health. The CDR3, as DNA: TGTGCCAGCAGCGTGCAGGGGACCTACGAGCAGTACTTC. It translates to CASSVQGTYEQYF.